This entry is about one T cell receptor (beta chain). Its specificity is unknown. This sample was included in a study of T cell responses to AZD1222 COVID-19 vaccine. The data were produced by immunoSEQ multiplex PCR, yet TCRdb's version contains in-frame clones alone and is incomplete. The sample holds roughly 80,000 clones, about 89% seen once. Germline-derived CDR1 and CDR2 are MGHRA and YSYEKL. Trimming left V 1 base short and J 1 base short, with 5 bases between. The CDR3 is 14 residues long. The study, taken as a whole, reports: The study identified only 6 or 7 AZD1222 recipients as seropositive at baseline. The study found vaccine-associated CD4 TCRs spanning spike, dominant at 160-218 and 743-854. Sampling captured repertoires only after the peak T cell response.

This sequence joins TRBV4-1 and TRBJ1-5; no clear D gene. The TCR sequence derives from an adult in good health. The sample in question was peripheral blood, obtained on day 0 of MenACWY control vaccination. CDR3 in DNA: TGCGCCAGCAGCCAAGCGGGGAGCAATCAGCCCCAGCATTTT. Residues: CASSQAGSNQPQHF.